This T cell receptor beta chain was recovered during a study of tumor and adjacent non-tumor tissue in lung cancer. The library came from three nested PCR rounds adapted from ARM-PCR protocols. TCRdb analysed the multiplex PCR reads with MiXCR anew, one entry per CDR3 protein. The data show 90,000 to 110,000 distinct CDR3 sequences, with more than 60% seen just once and around a third held by the top ten. RNA was extracted from bulk tissue without any cell sorting. This CDR3 has 14 amino acids. The germline CDR1 and CDR2 sequences are SGHKS and YYEKEE (reference sequence). A note on this clonotype: A read error may produce the germline difference seen at one junction end.

The source material was lung tumor tissue. This clonotype originated in an older woman with non-small cell lung cancer. This sequence joins TRBV5-5 and TRBJ2-2; possible D gene TRBD2, 5 bases. The CDR3 bases are TGTGCCAGCAGTCGTGATGAATACACCGGGGAACTGTCTTTT. Translated: CASSRDEYTGELSF.